This TCR beta chain was captured in a study of shared clonotypes between healthy human individuals (dated by TCRdb to the early 2020s). Context from the whole study: The cohort comprised a couple of women and a few men aged 18 to 49 years. Per donor, three plates each were used for CD4 naive and CD4 memory, two for CD8 naive, and one for CD8 memory. To estimate repertoire size and how much clonotypes are shared between individuals, the study performed deep sequencing of blood TCR repertoires from a handful of healthy adults. To increase sequencing depth and limit assay-specific biases, different laboratories used diverse techniques to prepare libraries and sequence TCR repertoires. Each donor's leukapheresis produced roughly between roughly 0.9 and 9 billion PBMCs. Beyond this particular receptor, the publication reports: Based on pairwise subsampling, the degree of clonotype sharing among donors was expected to be affected by sequencing depth. Only blood was sampled, and tissue TCR repertoires likely differ from those in blood. About 4.5% of naive CD4, approximately 3.7% of naive CD8, approximately 2.2% of memory CD4, and around 0.4% of memory CD8 clonotypes were shared across a few donors. Rarefaction of sorted-subset datasets indicated incomplete sequencing despite the large sequencing depth. Estimated clonotype richness was generally larger for naive than for memory subsets. The small number of donors limited the genetic and exposure-history diversity represented. Clonotypes shared by all four sorted-subset donors showed higher generation probabilities than non-shared clonotypes.

Points on this clone: Its cognate antigen has yet to be identified. There are no base qualities to consult, and no much larger clone falls within one base.

The trim is 3 bases for V and 7 bases for J, with a gap of 14 bases between the germline ends. Taken from the germline V gene, the CDR1 and CDR2 loops are SGDLS and YYNGEE. The CDR3, from cysteine to phenylalanine, totals 14 residues. Only the CDR3 DNA stays, 42 bases, in frame from base 1. TCR CDR3 regions were amplified from genomic DNA by multiplex PCR using the deep immunoSEQ assay. Extracted genomic DNA from each cell subset was spread evenly across all wells of several immunoSEQ 96-well plates, with each plate serving as a replicate. For sorted subsets, about 200 ng genomic DNA, equal to tens of thousands of T cell genomes, was loaded into each replicate PCR. The purified libraries were quantified using a Qubit 3.0 fluorometer, sized with a Bioanalyzer 2100, and then quantified again using the KAPA Library Quantification kit. Each immunoSEQ 96-well plate was sequenced on its own single-read 150-cycle Illumina NextSeq 550 flow cell. The authors' analysis ran thus. The immunoSEQ output contained only junctional sequences without quality scores, so filtering could not match that applied to full-length reads. To assign V/J genes and CDR3, sequences were annotated using PyIR, a Python wrapper for IgBLAST v1.9, with IMGT germline references. Any read was removed if the V/J assignment was weak (E-value above 1e-6), the CDR3 was missing, or the read contained stop codons, out-of-frame junctions, or ambiguous translated residues. A V3J clonotype was defined by an identical inferred V gene, J gene, and CDR3 amino acid sequence. To compute the percentage overlap between repertoires, the number of shared unique clonotypes was divided by the size of the smaller repertoire. RTK rarefaction, the Chao1 estimator, and Recon v2.1 estimates of unobserved clonotypes were used to assess repertoire richness. For all TCRbeta clonotypes obtained by the gDNA method from four donors, generation probabilities were computed with OLGA. The table comes from immuneACCESS by way of TCRdb, which keeps in-frame sequences with V and J called. Part of the clones is missing from these tables; in studies checked, under half for an unresolved V gene and the rest for unknown reasons. The D gene and trimming were derived from the DNA, and the V and J assignments and clone size from that table. Present in this sample are more than 2 million clones, about 95% of which were seen just once. The ten largest clonotypes hold about 1.1% of the sample.

For the CD8 naive samples, CD45RO-negative cells were positively selected for CCR7, yielding a CD45RA+CCR7+ population from which TemRA cells were excluded. Donors were healthy HIV-negative adults with no recently reported acute infections or vaccinations. Every donor was a Caucasian adult residing in Nashville, Tennessee, USA. Blood was collected by leukapheresis, and PBMCs were isolated by Ficoll-Histopaque density gradient centrifugation and then cryopreserved in liquid nitrogen vapor phase. Purity and quantity of every magnetically sorted T cell population were checked by analytical flow cytometry. Genomic DNA was isolated from each sorted fraction and quantified by UV absorbance on a Nanodrop 2000c.

The sample taken for sequencing was naive CD8+ T cells sorted from blood. The meaning of the sample's cell subset or site label: CD45RA+CCR7+. The clonotype comes from a man aged 18 to 29 in good health. The rearranged segments are TRBV9 and TRBJ2-1; perhaps TRBD2 is the D gene, with 6 bases matching. The DNA sequence reads TGTGCCAGCAGCGCGCCAGGGAGGCCGAATGAGCAGTTCTTC. It specifies CASSAPGRPNEQFF. Joined to the reference TRBV9 and TRBJ2-1 proteins, this CDR3 gives the full variable domain: DSGVTQTPKHLITATGQRVTLRCSPRSGDLSVYWYQQSLDQGLQFLIQYYNGEERAKGNILERFSAQQFPDLHSELNLSSLELGDSALYFCASSAPGRPNEQFFGPGTRLTVL.